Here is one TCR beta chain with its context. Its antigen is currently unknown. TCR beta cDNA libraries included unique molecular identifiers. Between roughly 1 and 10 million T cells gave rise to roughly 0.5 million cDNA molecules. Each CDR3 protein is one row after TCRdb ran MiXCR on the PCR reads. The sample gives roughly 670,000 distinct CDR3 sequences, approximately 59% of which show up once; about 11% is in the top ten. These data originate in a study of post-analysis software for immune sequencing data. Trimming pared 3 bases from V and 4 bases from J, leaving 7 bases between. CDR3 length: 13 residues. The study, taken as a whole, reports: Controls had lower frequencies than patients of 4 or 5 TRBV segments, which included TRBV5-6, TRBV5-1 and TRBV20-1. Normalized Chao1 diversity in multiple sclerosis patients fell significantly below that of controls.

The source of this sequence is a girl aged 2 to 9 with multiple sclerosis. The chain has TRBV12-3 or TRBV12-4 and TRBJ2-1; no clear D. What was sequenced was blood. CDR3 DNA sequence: TGTGCCAGCAGTTTTCTGAATTACAATGAGCAGTTCTTC. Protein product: CASSFLNYNEQFF.